Each of the 29 T cell receptor beta chains below was sequenced from the same sample in a study of blood T cells in healthy people across ages. Primers used in a second PCR of roughly 6 to 11 cycles were a sample-barcoded 5' primer and a J-beta primer mix. TCRdb ran MiXCR on the 5' RACE reads and lists one entry per CDR3 protein. The sample contains hundreds of thousands of distinct CDR3 sequences, about 54% of which appear only once. The sequenced sample was blood. These receptors all stem from a man in his 60s in good health.

This clonotype came up many times. The chain has TRBV7-2 and TRBJ2-1; 7 bases are a match to TRBD1. The CDR3 spans 15 residues. The germline V gene has CDR1 SGHTA and CDR2 FQGNSA. V lost 4 bases, J lost 2 bases, and 5 bases stayed unmatched. As DNA, the CDR3 is TGTGCCAGCAGCTCGGCAGGGGGAACCTACAATGAGCAGTTCTTC. Its protein product is CASSSAGGTYNEQFF.

The chain employs TRBV5-1 and TRBJ2-1; D call uncertain. V lost 0 bases to trimming and J lost 3 bases, with 10 bases between them. Germline V gene sequence: CDR1 SGHRS, CDR2 YFSETQ. This CDR3 is 15 amino acids long. The CDR3 protein is CASSLGMAVYNEQFF. The CDR3 nucleotides read TGCGCCAGCAGCTTGGGGATGGCTGTCTACAATGAGCAGTTCTTC.

V gene TRBV3-1 combines with J gene TRBJ2-5, with 7 bases aligning to TRBD2. This CDR3 is built from 19 residues. V shed 2 bases, J shed 5 bases, and the junction held 20 bases outside the gene matches. Germline values: CDR1 LGHDT, CDR2 YNNKEL (reference sequence). In DNA form, the CDR3 reads TGTGCCAGCAGCCAATGGCTCTTGGCGGGGGAGTTCTTATCGGAGACCCAGTACTTC. The encoded protein is CASSQWLLAGEFLSETQYF.

This clonotype has ten or more counts. The V call is TRBV5-8, the J call TRBJ2-1; D is ambiguous. Deletions cut 0 bases from V and 10 bases from J, with 11 bases between. Germline V gives CDR1 SGHTS, CDR2 YDEGEE. The CDR3 spans 13 residues. The CDR3 nucleotides are TGTGCCAGCAGCTTGGGCCCTCTCAGCGAGCAGTTCTTC. Translated: CASSLGPLSEQFF.

This chain links TRBV3-1 with TRBJ2-7; D remains ambiguous. This CDR3 comprises 13 residues. V gave up 4 bases and J gave up 7 bases, with 14 bases separating them. From germline, CDR1 is LGHDT and CDR2 YNNKEL (reference sequence). Here the CDR3 DNA reads TGTGCCAGCAGCCCCGGGTCTCGTCGGGAGCAGTACTTC. It yields the protein CASSPGSRREQYF.

The chain employs TRBV29-1 and TRBJ2-2; D perhaps matches TRBD1 (5 bases). Germline loops: CDR1 SQVTM, CDR2 ANQGSEA. V lost 4 bases and J 3 bases, leaving 12 bases between the germline ends. There are 14 residues in the CDR3. CDR3 in amino acids: CSVARSRDTGELFF. DNA for the CDR3: TGCAGCGTTGCTCGCAGCAGGGACACCGGGGAGCTGTTTTTT.

This clonotype came up a few times. V is TRBV5-1 and J is TRBJ2-1; D perhaps matches TRBD1 (5 bases). V lost 4 bases and J lost 5, with 7 bases in between. This CDR3 contains 12 residues. From germline, CDR1 is SGHRS and CDR2 YFSETQ. The CDR3 DNA follows: TGCGCCAGCAGCGAGACAGACAATGAGCAGTTCTTC. It encodes CASSETDNEQFF.

The rearrangement joins TRBV20-1 to TRBJ1-6, with a tentative D call TRBD1 (5 bases). The V end lost 5 bases, the J end lost 7 bases, and 12 bases lay between the germline ends. From germline, CDR1 is DFQATT and CDR2 SNEGSKA (reference sequence). The CDR3 length is 13 residues. The CDR3 loop reads CSAGFDSNSPLHF. Written as DNA, the CDR3 is TGCAGTGCTGGATTTGACAGCAATTCACCCCTCCACTTT.

This clonotype was counted once. The chain links TRBV9 to TRBJ2-5; TRBD2 aligns across 12 bases. The CDR3 runs 17 residues. The germline V gene encodes CDR1 SGDLS and CDR2 YYNGEE. Trimming took 3 bases from V and 5 from J; bases not matched to a gene: 11. CDR3: CASSASSGGAGYETQYF. CDR3 bases: TGTGCCAGCAGCGCTTCTAGCGGGGGGGCAGGGTACGAGACCCAGTACTTC.

The chain uses TRBV7-9 and TRBJ2-3, with D possibly called TRBD1 or TRBD2 (5 bases each). The V gene lost 2 bases and the J gene lost 7 bases, with 13 bases spanning the gap. CDR3 length: 14 residues. Germline lookup yields CDR1 SEHNR and CDR2 FQNEAQ (reference sequence). The CDR3 DNA sequence: TGTGCCAGCAGCTTATACGGGGACGGAAATACGCAGTATTTT. This translates into CASSLYGDGNTQYF.

This clonotype has a handful of counts. CDR3 residues: CASSVAPSYEQYF. The CDR3 DNA follows: TGTGCCAGCAGCGTAGCCCCCTCCTACGAGCAGTACTTC. The rearrangement uses TRBV9 and TRBJ2-7; unclear D gene. Germline assignment: CDR1 SGDLS and CDR2 YYNGEE. The CDR3 sequence is 13 residues long. Trimming took off 0 bases at V and 0 bases at J, with 4 bases between the two ends.

This clonotype occurred a few times. The gene calls are TRBV10-3 and TRBJ1-4, with a tentative D call TRBD1 (6 bases). The ends were cut back, 4 bases at V and 16 bases at J, with 19 bases in the middle. Germline V gene sequence: CDR1 ENHRY, CDR2 SYGVKD. CDR3 length: 13 amino acids. The CDR3 here is CAISASLDSEGFF. CDR3 DNA sequence: TGTGCCATCAGTGCTAGCTTGGACAGCGAGGGGTTTTTT.

This clonotype was seen more than once but under ten times. The rearrangement uses TRBV12-3 or TRBV12-4 and TRBJ1-2; D not certain. This CDR3 contains 12 residues. The V gene lost 6 bases and the J gene lost 3 bases, with 8 bases spanning the gap. The CDR3 spells CASSFGDYGYTF. CDR3 nucleotides: TGTGCCAGCAGCTTTGGGGACTATGGCTACACCTTC.

A few counts support this clonotype. The rearrangement joins TRBV12-3 or TRBV12-4 to TRBJ1-4; D is unresolved. Trimming pared 5 bases from V and 7 bases from J, leaving 8 bases between. This CDR3 has 12 residues. The CDR3 region has the DNA TGTGCCAGCAGTGGGCCCGGTGAAAAACTGTTTTTT. Its translation: CASSGPGEKLFF.

The chain is built from TRBV5-1 and TRBJ2-5; 7 bases align to TRBD2. CDR1 and CDR2 (germline): SGHRS, YFSETQ. This CDR3 has 17 residues. Germline trimming cut 2 bases from V and 0 bases from J; bases unmatched to any gene: 10. The CDR3 sequence is CASSFFSGLTYQETQYF. The CDR3 DNA reads as TGCGCCAGCAGCTTCTTCTCGGGACTAACTTACCAAGAGACCCAGTACTTC.

The genes are TRBV3-1 and TRBJ1-5; D is perhaps TRBD1 (5 bases). Looked up from germline, CDR1 is LGHDT and CDR2 is YNNKEL (reference sequence). This CDR3 has 14 amino acids. The germline V and J ends were trimmed by 0 bases and 5 bases, with 8 bases remaining between them. CDR3 protein: CASSQDWGDQPQHF. CDR3 coding DNA: TGTGCCAGCAGCCAAGATTGGGGGGATCAGCCCCAGCATTTT. Complete variable domain (other parts from reference TRBV3-1 and TRBJ1-5): DTAVSQTPKYLVTQMGNDKSIKCEQNLGHDTMYWYKQDSKKFLKIMFSYNNKELIINETVPNRFSPKSPDKAHLNLHINSLELGDSAVYFCASSQDWGDQPQHFGDGTRLSIL.

Turning to this clonotype: A much larger clone is a single base away; this may be a read error. The chain carries TRBV7-2 and TRBJ2-3; the D gene is possibly TRBD1 (6 bases). V gave up 4 bases and J gave up 6 bases, with 17 bases separating them. Per germline, CDR1 SGHTA and CDR2 FQGNSA. The CDR3 sequence is 15 residues long. CDR3 protein: CASSSAATGRDTQYF. In DNA, the CDR3 is TGTGCCAGCAGCTCAGCAGCGACAGGAAGGGATACGCAGTATTTT.

This clonotype has more than one count but fewer than ten. The J gene is TRBJ2-7, the V gene TRBV6-1, with D possibly matching TRBD2 (5 bases). This CDR3 is 15 amino acids long. The germline V gene has CDR1 MNHNS and CDR2 SASEGT. Trimming removed 3 bases from V and 5 bases from J, with 17 bases in between. CDR3 nucleotides: TGTGCCAGCAGTGATTTGGCGGGCAGTGGCGACGAGCAGTACTTC. It specifies CASSDLAGSGDEQYF.

This chain links TRBV7-9 with TRBJ2-5, with TRBD2 matching over 8 bases. After removal of 4 bases from V and 1 base from J, the junction contained 8 bases not matched to a gene. Looked up from germline, CDR1 is SEHNR and CDR2 is FQNEAQ (reference sequence). The CDR3 consists of 16 residues. CDR3 residues: CASSYLAGYTQETQYF. DNA of the CDR3: TGTGCCAGCAGCTACTTAGCGGGGTATACCCAAGAGACCCAGTACTTC.

The chain has TRBV6-1 and TRBJ1-6; 8 bases map to TRBD1. The CDR3 has 15 residues. V lost 2 bases, J lost 7 bases, and 4 bases stayed unmatched. The germline V gene has CDR1 MNHNS and CDR2 SASEGT. CDR3 region: CASSETQGANSPLHF. The CDR3 region has the DNA TGTGCCAGCAGTGAAACCCAGGGGGCGAATTCACCCCTCCACTTT.

The gene calls are TRBV2 and TRBJ1-2; TRBD1 matches at 7 bases. CDR3 length: 14 amino acids. Germline V lookup: CDR1 SNHLY, CDR2 FYNNEI. V dropped 7 bases and J dropped 0; count of bases not matched to a gene: 5. Here the CDR3 reads CASIRQGANYGYTF. The CDR3 coding sequence is TGTGCCAGCATTCGTCAGGGGGCTAACTATGGCTACACCTTC. The whole variable domain, remainder taken from reference TRBV2 and TRBJ1-2, is EPEVTQTPSHQVTQMGQEVILRCVPISNHLYFYWYRQILGQKVEFLVSFYNNEISEKSEIFDDQFSVERPDGSNFTLKIRSTKLEDSAMYFCASIRQGANYGYTFGSGTRLTVV.

Points on this clonotype: A clone one base away is much larger, so this may be a read error. The chain joins TRBV5-1 to TRBJ2-3, with 10 bases fitting TRBD2. The CDR3 is 14 residues long. Germline V gives CDR1 SGHRS, CDR2 YFSETQ. The CDR3 sequence is CACSPGLATDTQYF. CDR3 bases: TGCGCCTGCAGCCCGGGACTAGCGACAGATACGCAGTATTTT.

The rearrangement uses TRBV20-1 and TRBJ1-2; maybe TRBD1 (6 bases). The CDR3 has 13 amino acids. Trimming took off 1 base at V and 5 bases at J, with 11 bases between the two ends. CDR1 and CDR2 from the germline V gene are DFQATT and SNEGSKA (reference sequence). The CDR3 sequence: CSARVQGDYGYTF. The CDR3 coding sequence is TGCAGTGCTAGAGTACAGGGAGATTATGGCTACACCTTC.

This clonotype was detected once. The chain links TRBV20-1 to TRBJ1-6; 8 bases are a match to TRBD1. This CDR3 is 16 amino acids long. Germline V lookup: CDR1 DFQATT, CDR2 SNEGSKA (reference sequence). CDR3 nucleotide sequence: TGCAGCACACCAGGGGGCAACGGTTTGGGAAATTCACCCCTCCACTTT. Protein product: CSTPGGNGLGNSPLHF.

The J gene is TRBJ2-1, the V gene TRBV5-1; TRBD1 agrees at 7 bases. Unmatched junction bases numbered 9, after V lost 2 bases and J lost 7 bases. The CDR3 sequence is 15 residues long. Germline V gene data show CDR1 as SGHRS and CDR2 as YFSETQ. In DNA form, the CDR3 reads TGCGCCAGCAGCTTAGGCACAGGGGCGCTTAATGAGCAGTTCTTC. Translated: CASSLGTGALNEQFF.

This clonotype appeared a single time. The gene calls are TRBV10-3 and TRBJ1-2, with D perhaps matching TRBD1 (5 bases). The CDR3 contains 15 residues. CDR1 and CDR2 (germline): ENHRY, SYGVKD. V gave up 0 bases and J gave up 12 bases, with 20 bases separating them. The CDR3 DNA sequence: TGTGCCATCAGTGAGTCGAGGGAGAGGAGGGGCCAGGACACCTTC. This encodes CAISESRERRGQDTF.

This sequence joins TRBV5-1 and TRBJ2-5; D remains ambiguous. The V gene's germline CDR1 is SGHRS and CDR2 YFSETQ. This CDR3 is 13 amino acids long. Trimming took 5 bases from V and 5 from J, leaving 13 bases between them. The CDR3 DNA follows: TGCGCCAGCAGACCAGGTCCGCGTGAGACCCAGTACTTC. It yields the protein CASRPGPRETQYF.

The V call is TRBV20-1, the J call TRBJ1-5; a weak D match, TRBD1 (6 bases). V shed 3 bases and J shed 0 bases, with 12 bases lying between them. Germline CDR1 reads DFQATT; CDR2 reads SNEGSKA (reference sequence). CDR3 size: 15 residues. CDR3 DNA: TGCAGTGCTAGGGCCAGGGGACTTAGCAATCAGCCCCAGCATTTT. This encodes CSARARGLSNQPQHF.

This clonotype turned up a few times. CDR3 DNA: TGTGCCAGCAGCCAAATGACATCTACTGAGCAGTTCTTC. It yields the protein CASSQMTSTEQFF. The V call is TRBV14, the J call TRBJ2-1; no clear D gene. This CDR3 has 13 residues. Germline values: CDR1 SGHDN, CDR2 FVKESK. Trimming cost V 2 bases and J 9 bases, with 11 bases left between them. The full variable domain, with the rest looked up from reference TRBV14 and TRBJ2-1, is EAGVTQFPSHSVIEKGQTVTLRCDPISGHDNLYWYRRVMGKEIKFLLHFVKESKQDESGMPNNRFLAERTGGTYSTLKVQPAELEDSGVYFCASSQMTSTEQFFGPGTRLTVL.